Each of the 24 T cell receptor beta chains below was sequenced from the same sample in a study of blood T cell repertoires in COVID-19. Method: immunoSEQ multiplex PCR; TCRdb's copy keeps in-frame clones and lacks some. This table holds roughly 150,000 clones, more than 65% found once. The source material was peripheral blood. Receptors originate from a woman aged 80 or over with active or convalescent COVID-19.

This clone showed up just a few times. The rearrangement links TRBV10-3 to TRBJ1-1, with 9 bases lining up with TRBD1. V was pared by 4 bases and J by 1 base, with 13 bases of the junction left unmatched. This CDR3 has 18 residues. CDR1 ENHRY and CDR2 SYGVKD come from the germline V gene. DNA for the CDR3: TGTGCCATCAGTGGGGGGTTGGGGACAGGGAATCAGAACACTGAAGCTTTCTTT. Protein product: CAISGGLGTGNQNTEAFF.

V and J are TRBV11-2 and TRBJ2-4; unclear D gene. Germline lookup yields CDR1 SGHAT and CDR2 FQNNGV. The CDR3 covers 14 residues. Trimming removed 1 base from V and 0 bases from J, with 4 bases in between. The CDR3 protein is CASSLGVAKNIQYF. CDR3 coding DNA: TGTGCCAGCAGCTTAGGCGTAGCCAAAAACATTCAGTACTTC. Supplemented by reference TRBV11-2 and TRBJ2-4, the full variable domain reads EAGVAQSPRYKIIEKRQSVAFWCNPISGHATLYWYQQILGQGPKLLIQFQNNGVVDDSQLPKDRFSAERLKGVDSTLKIQPAKLEDSAVYLCASSLGVAKNIQYFGAGTRLSVL.

CDR3 sequence (DNA): TGCGCCAGCAGTGGGTTTGAGGGAGGGTCCTACAATGAGCAGTTCTTC. This sequence encodes CASSGFEGGSYNEQFF. The gene calls are TRBV10-1 and TRBJ2-1; the match to TRBD2 covers 7 bases. The CDR3 spans 16 residues. From germline, CDR1 is WNHNN and CDR2 SYGVQD (reference sequence). Trimming took 4 bases from V and 1 from J; bases not matched to a gene: 7.

This clone was seen only a few times. Other nucleotide sequences in the sample specify the same CDR3. The rearrangement joins TRBV10-3 to TRBJ1-6; a possible D gene is TRBD1 (5 bases). This CDR3 is 12 amino acids long. Germline CDR1 reads ENHRY; CDR2 reads SYGVKD. Trimming left V 10 bases short and J 10 bases short, with 14 bases between. CDR3 sequence reads: CATRDFGSPLHF. In nucleotides, the CDR3 is TGTGCCACCCGGGACTTTGGGTCACCCCTCCACTTT.

The genes are TRBV19 and TRBJ2-2; perhaps TRBD1 as D (6 bases). The CDR3 sequence is 16 residues long. Trimming shortened V by 10 bases and J by 2 bases, and 20 bases separated the two germline ends. Germline values: CDR1 LNHDA, CDR2 SQIVND (reference sequence). The CDR3: CATASGTFLNTGELFF. The CDR3, as DNA: TGTGCCACTGCCTCGGGGACATTCCTTAACACCGGGGAGCTGTTTTTT.

The chain couples TRBV5-1 to TRBJ2-1; 7 bases are shared with TRBD2. V was clipped by 7 bases and J by 5 bases; unmatched bases: 6. Germline CDR1 reads SGHRS; CDR2 reads YFSETQ. CDR3 length equals 13 residues. This CDR3 reads CASGSGEDNEQFF. In nucleotides, the CDR3 is TGCGCCAGCGGGAGCGGGGAAGACAATGAGCAGTTCTTC.

J is TRBJ2-5 and V is TRBV2, with 11 bases fitting TRBD1. Germline values: CDR1 SNHLY, CDR2 FYNNEI. The length of the CDR3 is 14 residues. J was trimmed by 5 bases and V by 9 bases; bases with no gene match: 8. This CDR3 reads CASVRDRGFETQYF. CDR3 bases: TGTGCCAGTGTCCGGGACAGGGGGTTCGAGACCCAGTACTTC.

This rearrangement joins TRBV4-1 to TRBJ2-1, with 10 bases lining up with TRBD2. This CDR3 comprises 17 residues. Germline trimming cut 6 bases from V and 5 bases from J; bases unmatched to any gene: 13. Germline loops: CDR1 MGHRA, CDR2 YSYEKL. DNA for the CDR3: TGCGCCAGCAGTCCAAGGGGACCTAGCGGGAGTCACAATGAGCAGTTCTTC. Residues: CASSPRGPSGSHNEQFF.

The chain couples TRBV11-2 to TRBJ1-6, with D perhaps TRBD1 (6 bases). Germline V gives CDR1 SGHAT, CDR2 FQNNGV. Trimming removed 1 base at V and 6 bases at J, with 7 bases between. The CDR3 has 14 amino acids. CDR3 in DNA: TGTGCCAGCAGCTTAGTGGGGGCTAATTCACCCCTCCACTTT. This translates into CASSLVGANSPLHF. Full variable domain (missing parts from reference TRBV11-2 and TRBJ1-6): EAGVAQSPRYKIIEKRQSVAFWCNPISGHATLYWYQQILGQGPKLLIQFQNNGVVDDSQLPKDRFSAERLKGVDSTLKIQPAKLEDSAVYLCASSLVGANSPLHFGNGTRLTVT.

The rearrangement uses TRBV4-2 and TRBJ2-7, with 8 bases identical to TRBD1. V was pared by 2 bases and J by 4 bases, with 7 bases of the junction left unmatched. The length of the CDR3 is 15 residues. Germline CDR1 and CDR2: LGHNA and YNFKEQ. CDR3 bases: TGTGCCAGCAGCCAAACCGTACGACAGGGGTACGAGCAGTACTTC. Translated: CASSQTVRQGYEQYF.

V is TRBV28 and J is TRBJ2-2; D call uncertain. Germline assignment: CDR1 MDHEN and CDR2 SYDVKM. The CDR3 is 12 residues long. V gave up 8 bases and J gave up 5 bases, with 9 bases separating them. CDR3 amino acids: CASALVTGELFF. Here the CDR3 DNA reads TGTGCCAGCGCTCTAGTTACCGGGGAGCTGTTTTTT.

The rearrangement joins TRBV18 to TRBJ1-1; D is uncertain. Germline CDR1 reads KGHSH; CDR2 reads LQKENI. This CDR3 spans 14 amino acids. With 5 bases removed from V and 5 bases from J, the gap between germline ends came to 15 bases. CDR3 in DNA: TGTGCCAGCTCAGTCACCGGGGTTAGGACTGAAGCTTTCTTT. It translates to CASSVTGVRTEAFF. The full variable domain, with the rest looked up from reference TRBV18 and TRBJ1-1, is NAGVMQNPRHLVRRRGQEARLRCSPMKGHSHVYWYRQLPEEGLKFMVYLQKENIIDESGMPKERFSAEFPKEGPSILRIQQVVRGDSAAYFCASSVTGVRTEAFFGQGTRLTVV.

V usage is TRBV11-2 and J usage is TRBJ2-5, with D perhaps matching TRBD2 (5 bases). Trimming removed 0 bases at V and 5 bases at J, with 16 bases between. Germline lookup yields CDR1 SGHAT and CDR2 FQNNGV. CDR3 length equals 16 residues. The CDR3 sequence: CASSLDRSRWEETQYF. DNA of the CDR3: TGTGCCAGCAGCTTAGATCGTAGCCGATGGGAGGAGACCCAGTACTTC.

This clone appeared once. The V call is TRBV3-1 (or the pseudogene TRBV3-2), the J call TRBJ2-1; possible D gene TRBD2, 5 bases. The germline gives CDR1 LGHDT, CDR2 YNNKEL (reference sequence). V was shortened by 6 bases and J by 9 bases, with 18 bases between the two germline ends. The CDR3 runs to 14 residues. In DNA, the CDR3 is TGTGCCAGCAGAGCCCCGGAGGCCTCCTCTGAGCAGTTCTTC. This gives the protein CASRAPEASSEQFF.

This chain uses TRBV7-9 with TRBJ2-1, with 9 bases identical to TRBD1. Per germline, CDR1 SEHNR and CDR2 FQNEAQ (reference sequence). This CDR3 contains 14 residues. Germline trimming cut 4 bases from V and 6 bases from J; bases unmatched to any gene: 4. In nucleotides, the CDR3 is TGTGCCAGCAGCTCAGACAGGGGGGTCAATGAGCAGTTCTTC. Translation gives CASSSDRGVNEQFF.

This clone was seen once. The chain couples TRBV3-1 (or the pseudogene TRBV3-2) to TRBJ2-1; 9 nucleotides agree with TRBD2. The CDR3 is 16 amino acids. Trimming took 2 bases from V and 0 from J; bases not matched to a gene: 2. The germline CDR1 and CDR2 sequences are LGHDT and YNNKEL (reference sequence). The CDR3, as DNA: TGTGCCAGCAGCCAAAGCGGGAGGAGCTCCTACAATGAGCAGTTCTTC. It encodes CASSQSGRSSYNEQFF.

The gene calls are TRBV19 and TRBJ2-7; weak D call: TRBD1 (5 bases). Germline V CDR1 and CDR2: LNHDA, SQIVND (reference sequence). Trimming shortened V by 6 bases and J by 2 bases, and 17 bases separated the two germline ends. This CDR3 has 15 amino acids. CDR3 bases: TGTGCCAGTAGCAGGGAAGGGGTTAGGACCTACGAGCAGTACTTC. This encodes CASSREGVRTYEQYF.

As to this clone: This sample also contains other DNA sequences that code for the same CDR3. The rearrangement uses TRBV5-6 and TRBJ1-2; a possible D gene is TRBD1 (6 bases). CDR3 size: 13 residues. The germline V gene has CDR1 SGHDT and CDR2 YYEEEE. V lost 4 bases and J 2 bases, leaving 9 bases between the germline ends. CDR3 region: CASSPDRNYGYTF. The CDR3 nucleotides read TGTGCCAGCAGCCCGGACAGAAACTATGGCTACACCTTC.

The chain carries TRBV7-9 and TRBJ1-3, with no clear D. Germline CDR1 and CDR2: SEHNR and FQNEAQ (reference sequence). Between the trimmed V and J ends, which lost 6 bases and 0 bases, there was a span of 15 bases. This CDR3 is built from 16 residues. The DNA of the CDR3 is TGTGCCAGCAGTTTTGGAGGAACGAGCTCTGGAAACACCATATATTTT. Encoded protein: CASSFGGTSSGNTIYF.

The rearrangement joins TRBV28 to TRBJ1-5; TRBD1 matches 7 bases. Germline CDR1 reads MDHEN; CDR2 reads SYDVKM. CDR3 size: 18 residues. Germline trimming cut 5 bases from V and 2 bases from J; bases unmatched to any gene: 15. The chain's CDR3 is CASSPLKIGTDGNQPQHF. CDR3 in DNA: TGTGCCAGCAGTCCGCTGAAGATTGGGACAGACGGCAATCAGCCCCAGCATTTT.

The rearrangement uses TRBV30 and TRBJ2-3, with D perhaps matching TRBD1 (5 bases). The germline V gene has CDR1 GTSNPN and CDR2 SVGIG (reference sequence). Deletions cut 5 bases from V and 4 bases from J, with 19 bases between. CDR3 length: 15 residues. CDR3 loop: CAWSTQGSQPDTQYF. DNA for the CDR3: TGTGCCTGGTCGACTCAGGGCTCTCAACCAGATACGCAGTATTTT.

The chain combines TRBV19 with TRBJ2-1, with 8 bases that match TRBD2. Looked up from germline, CDR1 is LNHDA and CDR2 is SQIVND (reference sequence). J was trimmed by 3 bases and V by 4 bases; bases with no gene match: 5. CDR3 length: 15 residues. The CDR3 DNA reads TGTGCCAGTAGTACCCGGACTAGCAGCTACAATGAGCAGTTCTTC. Protein: CASSTRTSSYNEQFF.

This clone was seen a handful of times. The chain joins TRBV5-5 to TRBJ1-5; possible D gene TRBD1, 5 bases. This CDR3 comprises 18 residues. The V end lost 0 bases, the J end lost 4 bases, and 20 bases lay between the germline ends. CDR1 and CDR2 from the germline V gene are SGHKS and YYEKEE (reference sequence). The CDR3 bases are TGTGCCAGCAGCTTGGGGGCCCCCGGGGGGATCGGGAATCAGCCCCAGCATTTT. This codes for CASSLGAPGGIGNQPQHF.

The genes are TRBV5-1 and TRBJ2-7; D may be TRBD2 (5 bases). The CDR3 contains 12 residues. The ends were cut back, 2 bases at V and 2 bases at J, with 5 bases in the middle. Germline lookup yields CDR1 SGHRS and CDR2 YFSETQ. CDR3 sequence (DNA): TGCGCCAGCAGCTTCGGGGCCTACGAGCAGTACTTC. This translates into CASSFGAYEQYF.